This record concerns one T cell receptor beta chain sequence. Among ophthalmopathy patients, the Clinical Activity Score reached at least 3, the NOSPECS grade reached at least 4, and duration remained under 3 months. Exclusions: uncontrolled infection, other autoimmune disease, pregnancy, lactation. Amplified regions were TCR beta CDR3 sequences from RNA transcripts. The HTBI set primed first-round TCR CDR3 RT-PCR. MiXCR was run by TCRdb on the multiplex PCR reads, yielding one entry per CDR3 protein. Of some 490,000 distinct CDR3 sequences listed, around 16% are singletons. The data were obtained in a study of T cells in Graves' hyperthyroidism and ophthalmopathy. Overall study context: Peripheral blood samples were taken at initial diagnosis, prior to any treatment.

The clonotype comes from a woman in her 30s with Graves' ophthalmopathy. Sequencing was performed on blood.

CDR3 coding DNA: TGTGCCAGCAGTCCCAATCCGAAGTATAGCAATCAGCCCCAGCATTTT. It codes for CASSPNPKYSNQPQHF. V is TRBV6-2 or TRBV6-3 and J is TRBJ1-5; D is unclear. Germline lookup yields CDR1 MNHEY and CDR2 SVGEGT. This CDR3 comprises 16 residues. Trimming shortened V by 5 bases and J by 0 bases, and 14 bases separated the two germline ends.